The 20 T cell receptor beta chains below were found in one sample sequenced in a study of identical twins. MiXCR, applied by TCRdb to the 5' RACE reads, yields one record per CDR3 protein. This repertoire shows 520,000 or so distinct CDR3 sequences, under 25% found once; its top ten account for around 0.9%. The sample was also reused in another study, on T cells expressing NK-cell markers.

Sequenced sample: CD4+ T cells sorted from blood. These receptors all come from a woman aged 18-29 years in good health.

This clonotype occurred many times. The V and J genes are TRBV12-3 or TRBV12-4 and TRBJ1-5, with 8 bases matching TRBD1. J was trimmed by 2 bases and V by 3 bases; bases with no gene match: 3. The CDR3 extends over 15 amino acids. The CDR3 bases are TGTGCCAGCAGTTTGACAGGGGAACGCAATCAGCCCCAGCATTTT. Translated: CASSLTGERNQPQHF.

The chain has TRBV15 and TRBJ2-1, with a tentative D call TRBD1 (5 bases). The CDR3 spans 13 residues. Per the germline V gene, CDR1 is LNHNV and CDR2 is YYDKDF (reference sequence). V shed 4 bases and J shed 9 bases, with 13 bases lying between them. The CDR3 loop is CATSILQVGEQFF. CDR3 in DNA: TGTGCCACCAGCATTTTACAGGTTGGTGAGCAGTTCTTC.

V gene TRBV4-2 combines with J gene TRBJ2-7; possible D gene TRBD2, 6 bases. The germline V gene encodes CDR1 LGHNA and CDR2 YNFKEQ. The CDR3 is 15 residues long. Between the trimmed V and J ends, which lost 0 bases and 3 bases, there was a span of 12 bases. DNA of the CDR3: TGTGCCAGCAGCCAAGATATCCGGGGGAACTACGAGCAGTACTTC. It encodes CASSQDIRGNYEQYF.

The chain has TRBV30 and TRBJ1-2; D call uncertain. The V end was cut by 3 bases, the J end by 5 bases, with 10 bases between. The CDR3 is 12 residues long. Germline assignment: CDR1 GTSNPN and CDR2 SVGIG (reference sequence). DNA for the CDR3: TGTGCCTGGAGGGAGGGCCGGTATGGCTACACCTTC. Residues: CAWREGRYGYTF.

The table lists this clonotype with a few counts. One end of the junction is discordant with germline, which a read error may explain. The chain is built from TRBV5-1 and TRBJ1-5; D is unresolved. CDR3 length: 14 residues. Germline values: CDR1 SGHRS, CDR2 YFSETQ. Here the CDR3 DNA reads TGTGCCAGCAGTTTAGAGGGCAGCAATCAGCCCCAGCATTTT. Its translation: CASSLEGSNQPQHF.

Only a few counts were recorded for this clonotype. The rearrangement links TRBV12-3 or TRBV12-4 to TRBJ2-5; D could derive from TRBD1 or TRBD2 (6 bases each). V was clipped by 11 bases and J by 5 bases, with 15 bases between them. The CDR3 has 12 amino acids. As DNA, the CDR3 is TGTGCCTCGGGGGCCGGGGAGGAGACCCAGTACTTC. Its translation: CASGAGEETQYF.

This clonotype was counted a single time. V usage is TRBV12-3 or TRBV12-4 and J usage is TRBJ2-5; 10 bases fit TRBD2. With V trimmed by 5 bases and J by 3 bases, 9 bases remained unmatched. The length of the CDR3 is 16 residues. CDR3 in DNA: TGTGCCAGCAGTCCCCGACCAGCGGGGGGGAAAGAGACCCAGTACTTC. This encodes CASSPRPAGGKETQYF.

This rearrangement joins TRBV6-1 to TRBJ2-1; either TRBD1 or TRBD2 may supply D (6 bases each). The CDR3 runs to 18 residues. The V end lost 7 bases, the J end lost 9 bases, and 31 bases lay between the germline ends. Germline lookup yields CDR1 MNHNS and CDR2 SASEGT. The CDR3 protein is CASTKGGSGTRKHIEQFF. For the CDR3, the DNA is TGTGCCAGCACCAAGGGGGGCTCCGGGACCCGCAAACACATTGAGCAGTTCTTC.

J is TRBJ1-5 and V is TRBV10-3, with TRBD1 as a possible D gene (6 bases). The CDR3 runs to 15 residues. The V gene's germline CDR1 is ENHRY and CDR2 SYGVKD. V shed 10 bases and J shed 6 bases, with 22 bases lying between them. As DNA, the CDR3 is TGTGCCACCAGGGAGACAGGTTGGGCCGCTCAGCCCCAGCATTTT. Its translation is CATRETGWAAQPQHF.

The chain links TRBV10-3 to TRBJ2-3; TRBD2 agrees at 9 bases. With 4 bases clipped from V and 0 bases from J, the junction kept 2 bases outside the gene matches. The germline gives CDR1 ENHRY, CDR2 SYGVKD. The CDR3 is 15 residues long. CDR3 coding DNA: TGTGCCATCAGTGGACTAGCGGCTAGCACAGATACGCAGTATTTT. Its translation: CAISGLAASTDTQYF.

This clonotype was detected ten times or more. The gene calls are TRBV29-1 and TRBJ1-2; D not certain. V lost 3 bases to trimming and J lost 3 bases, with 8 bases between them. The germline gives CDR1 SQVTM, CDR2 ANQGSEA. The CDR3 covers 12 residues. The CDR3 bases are TGCAGCGTTGACGGCGGGGACTATGGCTACACCTTC. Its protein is CSVDGGDYGYTF.

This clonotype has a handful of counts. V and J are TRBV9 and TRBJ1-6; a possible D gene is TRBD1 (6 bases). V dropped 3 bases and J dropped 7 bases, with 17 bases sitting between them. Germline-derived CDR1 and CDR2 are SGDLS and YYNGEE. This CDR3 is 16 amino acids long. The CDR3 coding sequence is TGTGCCAGCAGCGGGACGGGACACGGAGAGAATTCACCCCTCCACTTT. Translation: CASSGTGHGENSPLHF.

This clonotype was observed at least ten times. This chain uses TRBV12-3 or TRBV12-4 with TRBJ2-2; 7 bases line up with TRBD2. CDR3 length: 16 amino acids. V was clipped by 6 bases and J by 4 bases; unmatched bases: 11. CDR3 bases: TGTGCCAGCAGCCCCCCCAGCGGGGCCTTCACCGGGGAGCTGTTTTTT. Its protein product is CASSPPSGAFTGELFF.

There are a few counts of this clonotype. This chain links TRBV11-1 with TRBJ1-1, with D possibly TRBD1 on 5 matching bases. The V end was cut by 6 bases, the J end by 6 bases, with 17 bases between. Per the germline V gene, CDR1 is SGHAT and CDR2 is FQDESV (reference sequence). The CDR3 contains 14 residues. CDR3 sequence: CASSFIQGTAEAFF. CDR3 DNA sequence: TGTGCCAGCAGTTTCATTCAGGGTACCGCTGAAGCTTTCTTT.

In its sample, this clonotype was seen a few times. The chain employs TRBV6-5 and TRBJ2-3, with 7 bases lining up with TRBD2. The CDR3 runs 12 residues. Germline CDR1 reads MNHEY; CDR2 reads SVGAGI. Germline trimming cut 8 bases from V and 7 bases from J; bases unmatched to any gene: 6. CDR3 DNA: TGTGCCAGCGGGAGGGCCTTGAATACGCAGTATTTT. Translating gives CASGRALNTQYF.

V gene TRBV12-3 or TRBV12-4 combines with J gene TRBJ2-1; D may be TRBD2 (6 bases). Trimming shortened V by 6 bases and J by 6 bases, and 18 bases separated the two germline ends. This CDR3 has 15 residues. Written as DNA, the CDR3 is TGTGCCAGCAGAAGAAACCCCAGGGACTTCAATGAGCAGTTCTTC. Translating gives CASRRNPRDFNEQFF.

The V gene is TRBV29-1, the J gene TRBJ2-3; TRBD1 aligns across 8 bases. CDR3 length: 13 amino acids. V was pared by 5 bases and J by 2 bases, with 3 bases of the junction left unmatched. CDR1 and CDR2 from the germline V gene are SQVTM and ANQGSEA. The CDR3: CSVRTGPTDTQYF. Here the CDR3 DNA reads TGCAGCGTTAGGACAGGGCCCACAGATACGCAGTATTTT.

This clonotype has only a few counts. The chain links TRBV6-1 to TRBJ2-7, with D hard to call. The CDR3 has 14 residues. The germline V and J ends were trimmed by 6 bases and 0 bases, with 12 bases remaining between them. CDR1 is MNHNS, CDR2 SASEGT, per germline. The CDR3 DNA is TGTGCCAGCAGCCAGCGCCCGAGCTCCTACGAGCAGTACTTC. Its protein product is CASSQRPSSYEQYF.

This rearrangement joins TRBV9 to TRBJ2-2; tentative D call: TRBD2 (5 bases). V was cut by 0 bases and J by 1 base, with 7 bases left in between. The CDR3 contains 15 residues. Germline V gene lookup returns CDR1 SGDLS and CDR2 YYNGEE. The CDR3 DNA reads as TGTGCCAGCAGCGTAGCTAGCCAGAACACCGGGGAGCTGTTTTTT. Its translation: CASSVASQNTGELFF.

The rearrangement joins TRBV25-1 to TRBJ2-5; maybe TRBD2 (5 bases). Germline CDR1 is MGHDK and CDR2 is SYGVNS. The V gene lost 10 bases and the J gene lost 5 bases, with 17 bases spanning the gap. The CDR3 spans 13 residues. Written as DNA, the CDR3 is TGTGCCACCGGCCGGGGTGGGAGTGAGACCCAGTACTTC. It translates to CATGRGGSETQYF.